Listed below are T cell receptor beta chains from one sample, sequenced in a study of T cells in Graves' hyperthyroidism and ophthalmopathy. Using its own MiXCR run on the multiplex PCR reads, TCRdb lists one record per CDR3 protein. The table has roughly 56,000 distinct CDR3 sequences, about 50% seen once. Specimen: blood. These receptors were taken from a woman in her 30s with Graves' ophthalmopathy. Each CDR3 is given with its conserved first and last residue. The D gene is left open where the match is weak. The size of a clone is reported for some rows only, either as once, few or many, or as a class for expanded clones.

V gene,clone size,J gene,D gene,CDR3 protein,CDR3 DNA
TRBV2,many,TRBJ1-4,.,CASREGSREKLFF,TGTGCCAGCAGGGAGGGGTCACGGGAAAAACTGTTTTTT
TRBV14,.,TRBJ2-1,TRBD1,CASSTGTGGNEQFF,TGTGCCAGCAGCACCGGGACAGGGGGCAATGAGCAGTTCTTC
TRBV29-1,once,TRBJ1-1,.,CSSGQVNTEAFF,TGCAGCAGTGGCCAAGTGAACACTGAAGCTTTCTTT
TRBV10-1,.,TRBJ2-1,TRBD2,CASSESESGRSSEQFF,TGCGCCAGCAGTGAGTCGGAAAGCGGGAGATCTAGTGAGCAGTTCTTC
TRBV19,.,TRBJ1-1,.,CASSTGGRNTEAFF,TGTGCCAGTTCGACCGGGGGCAGGAACACTGAAGCTTTCTTT
TRBV6-6,many,TRBJ2-7,.,CAGKGRLLDYEQYF,TGTGCCGGAAAAGGGCGCCTCTTGGACTACGAGCAGTACTTC
TRBV7-7,.,TRBJ2-1,.,CASSLTSPYFEQFF,TGTGCTAGCAGCTTAACGAGTCCCTATTTTGAGCAGTTCTTC
TRBV25-1,medium-sized,TRBJ1-6,.,CASSESYSYNSPLHF,TGTGCCAGCAGTGAATCTTACAGTTATAATTCACCCCTCCACTTT
TRBV14,many,TRBJ2-7,.,CASSRSGWSSYEQYF,TGTGCCAGCAGCCGGAGCGGGTGGAGCTCCTACGAGCAGTACTTC
TRBV9,many,TRBJ1-3,.,CASNKGLSGNTIYF,TGTGCCAGCAATAAGGGGCTTTCTGGAAACACCATATATTTT
TRBV7-2,once,TRBJ2-1,TRBD1,CASSLGFGQVRNEQFF,TGTGCCAGCAGCTTAGGTTTCGGACAGGTGAGGAATGAGCAGTTCTTC
TRBV20-1,once,TRBJ1-4,.,CSANEGPNEKLFF,TGCAGTGCTAACGAGGGACCTAATGAAAAACTGTTTTTT
TRBV19,many,TRBJ1-3,.,CASSSSYGNTIYF,TGTGCCAGTAGTAGCAGCTATGGAAACACCATATATTTT
TRBV24-1,.,TRBJ1-4,.,CATSRGDEKLFF,TGTGCCACCAGCAGGGGCGATGAAAAACTGTTTTTT
TRBV7-7,.,TRBJ2-5,.,CASSLGSGTQQEIQYF,TGTGCCAGCAGCTTAGGGTCCGGGACGCAACAAGAGATCCAGTACTTC
TRBV2,many,TRBJ2-1,TRBD2,CASRPGTRSNEQFF,TGTGCCAGCAGGCCCGGGACTAGGTCCAATGAGCAGTTCTTC
TRBV19,.,TRBJ2-1,TRBD1,CASRGTGKHNEQFF,TGTGCCTCCCGCGGGACAGGTAAACACAATGAGCAGTTCTTC
TRBV6-5,many,TRBJ1-5,.,CASSYSSLGNQPQHF,TGTGCCAGCAGTTACTCGAGTTTAGGCAATCAGCCCCAGCATTTT
TRBV20-1,.,TRBJ1-2,.,CSALRLAGGPGDHSNYGYTF,TGCAGTGCTTTAAGACTAGCGGGAGGTCCCGGGGACCATTCTAACTATGGCTACACCTTC
TRBV4-1,many,TRBJ2-3,TRBD1,CASSQPTGPDTQYF,TGCGCCAGCAGCCAACCGACAGGGCCAGATACGCAGTATTTT
TRBV24-1,many,TRBJ2-1,TRBD1,CATSDHDRGLDNEQFF,TGTGCCACCAGTGACCACGACAGGGGGCTCGACAATGAGCAGTTCTTC
TRBV6-1,many,TRBJ2-2,.,CASRSENTGELFF,TGTGCCAGCAGATCAGAGAACACCGGGGAGCTGTTTTTT
TRBV28,many,TRBJ2-5,TRBD2,CASSLSGGPETQYF,TGTGCCAGCAGTTTATCGGGGGGACCTGAGACCCAGTACTTC
TRBV7-9,many,TRBJ2-1,TRBD1,CASSPGDRGFHEQFF,TGTGCCAGCAGCCCGGGGGACAGGGGTTTCCATGAGCAGTTCTTC
TRBV6-6,many,TRBJ2-1,.,CASSYQMTASTNEQFF,TGTGCCAGCAGTTACCAGATGACAGCCTCTACAAATGAGCAGTTCTTC
TRBV15,.,TRBJ2-3,TRBD2,CATSRVGGRAEDTQYF,TGTGCCACCAGCAGAGTGGGCGGGAGGGCCGAAGATACGCAGTATTTT
TRBV19,.,TRBJ2-7,.,CASSISGGVYEQYF,TGTGCCAGTAGTATATCGGGGGGCGTCTACGAGCAGTACTTC
TRBV20-1,.,TRBJ2-2,TRBD2,CSATRKTSGLAGTNTGELFF,TGCAGTGCCACGAGAAAAACGAGCGGACTAGCGGGAACGAACACCGGGGAGCTGTTTTTT
TRBV7-9,.,TRBJ1-6,.,CASSPGGCLYSPLHF,TGTGCCAGCAGCCCTGGGGGGTGCCTATACTCACCCCTCCACTTT
TRBV20-1,many,TRBJ1-1,.,CSARMTNRMNTEAFF,TGCAGTGCTAGGATGACAAACCGCATGAACACTGAAGCTTTCTTT
TRBV5-1,many,TRBJ2-2,.,CASSPAGDRAGELFF,TGCGCCAGCAGCCCGGCTGGGGATAGGGCCGGGGAGCTGTTTTTT
TRBV2,few,TRBJ1-2,.,CASSETYDYGYTF,TGTGCCAGCAGTGAGACATATGACTATGGCTACACCTTC
TRBV10-1,.,TRBJ2-3,.,CASTWAGSTDTQYF,TGCGCCAGCACTTGGGCAGGGAGCACAGATACGCAGTATTTT
TRBV6-1,many,TRBJ1-1,TRBD1,CASSNRGLRTEAFF,TGTGCCAGCAGTAACAGGGGGTTGAGGACTGAAGCTTTCTTT